This record covers a single T cell receptor (beta chain). The data were obtained in a study of CD8+ T cells in alopecia areata. Trimming shortened V by 5 bases and J by 6 bases, and 12 bases separated the two germline ends. CDR1 is LNHDA, CDR2 SQIVND, per germline (reference sequence). The CDR3 loop spans 13 amino acids. RNA extraction and reverse transcription yielded cDNA as sequencing template. The protocol was immunoSEQ multiplex PCR, while the TCRdb copy is restricted to in-frame clones and leaves out a portion. The sample holds over 150,000 clones, around 63% seen once. The rearrangement links TRBV19 to TRBJ2-3; the D is unclear. This sequence originates from a human donor with alopecia areata. The sequences come from CD4+ T cells sorted from blood, collected at week 0. The CDR3 DNA reads TGTGCCAGTAGTTGGCAGCTATCTGATACGCAGTATTTT. Amino acids: CASSWQLSDTQYF.